The entry that follows covers one T cell receptor beta chain sequence. The antigen it recognizes is unknown. No base-level quality is on record; no much larger clone is a single base apart. The data were obtained in a study of blood T cell repertoires in COVID-19 (dated by TCRdb to the early 2020s). For context, the study as a whole: Collaborator samples came from the United States, Italy and Spain and covered acute and convalescent phases of COVID-19. The prospective study material was composed of cDNA or gDNA derived from T cells, B-cell-depleted T cells, or PBMCs. Subjects who had been exposed to COVID-19, were actively infected with it, or had recovered from it provided the deeply sampled blood TCRbeta repertoires that made up the dataset. The repertoires were made available in a free public database intended to serve as a resource for research on the immune response to SARS-CoV-2. Samples were obtained from the ongoing ImmuneRACE study (first 160 participants) and from 1,254 subjects provided by 6 global collaborators. Nearly every sample came with metadata listing a de-identified subject ID, COVID-19 status, age in years and sex. Where HLA class I and class II types were available, the types were taken from metadata supplied by the sample provider, not from assay-based typing.

Beyond this particular receptor, the publication reports: The amount of clinical and demographic metadata varied by source and participant and was provided uncurated.

The immunoSEQ Assay, a bias-controlled multiplex PCR, was used to amplify TCRbeta CDR3 regions from genomic DNA. Concerning the study's data processing: The number of nucleated cells in each sample was estimated by amplification of reference gene primers within the assay. To quantify the absolute abundance of each unique TCRbeta CDR3 rearrangement, sequence reads were collapsed and filtered. For each sample, productive Simpson clonality was calculated by taking the square root of Simpson's diversity index across productive rearrangements. In its TCRdb copy, this immuneACCESS table keeps in-frame sequences only and misses some clones. Where compared with another copy, unresolved V genes explain less than half of these, and the others have no known cause. V and J calls plus clone size are reproduced from that table; the DNA served to infer D and trimming. The sample contains some 250,000 clones, around 90% of them found a single time. The top ten clonotypes cover approximately 0.8% of the sample.

Collaborating institutions collected whole blood in K2EDTA tubes following their own protocols. For TCRbeta analysis, collaborators shipped samples as frozen whole blood, isolated PBMCs, or DNA extracted from either of those sample types. This sequence was found in a woman aged 25 to 39 with acute or convalescent COVID-19. Specimen: peripheral blood.

The encoded CDR3 is CASSLAGPLNYGYTF. At the DNA level, the sequence is TGTGCCAGCAGCTTGGCAGGGCCACTTAACTATGGCTACACCTTC. The chain is made from TRBV5-4 and TRBJ1-2, with TRBD1 as a weak D call on 5 bases. The CDR3 spans 15 residues, from the cysteine through the phenylalanine. The CDR3 DNA has 45 bases and is translated from base 1. CDR1 and CDR2, per the germline V gene (reference sequence), are SGHNT and YYREEE. The V end loses 0 bases and the J end loses 1 base, and a stretch of 10 bases separates them.